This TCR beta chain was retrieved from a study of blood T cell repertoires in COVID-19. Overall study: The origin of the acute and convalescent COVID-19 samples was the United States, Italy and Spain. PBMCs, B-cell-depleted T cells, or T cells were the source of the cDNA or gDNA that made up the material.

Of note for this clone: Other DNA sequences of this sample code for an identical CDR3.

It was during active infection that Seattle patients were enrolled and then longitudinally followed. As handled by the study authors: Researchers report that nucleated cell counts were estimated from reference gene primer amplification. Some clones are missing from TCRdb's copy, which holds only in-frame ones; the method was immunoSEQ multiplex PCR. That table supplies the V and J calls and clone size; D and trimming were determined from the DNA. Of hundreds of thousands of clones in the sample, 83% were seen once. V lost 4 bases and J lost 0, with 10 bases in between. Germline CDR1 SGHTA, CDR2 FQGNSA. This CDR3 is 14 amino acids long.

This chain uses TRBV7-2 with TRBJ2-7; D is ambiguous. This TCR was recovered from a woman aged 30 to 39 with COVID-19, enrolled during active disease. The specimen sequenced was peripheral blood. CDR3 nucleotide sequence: TGTGCCAGCAGCTCTGGCGGAAGCTCCTACGAGCAGTACTTC. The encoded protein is CASSSGGSSYEQYF.